The 18 T cell receptor beta chains below come from one sample, sequenced in a study of T cell repertoires in cytomegalovirus infection. The antigens for these receptors are not known. TCRdb independently ran MiXCR on the reads; one entry per CDR3 protein. The data contain approximately 89,000 distinct CDR3 sequences, 20% to 30% of them singletons. The input for sequencing was CD8+ T cells from cultured PBMCs, taken from culture after CMV antigen stimulation. All receptors derive from a human donor in good health (CMV status not recorded). Some clones in this sample may be carry-over from other donors' samples.

This clonotype occurred many times. The chain combines TRBV7-8 with TRBJ1-1; 7 nucleotides line up with TRBD1. The germline gives CDR1 SGHVS, CDR2 FQNEAQ. The CDR3 runs to 15 residues. V was clipped by 5 bases and J by 0 bases; unmatched bases: 6. The DNA of the CDR3 is TGTGCCAGCAGCATCGCAGGGGGTATGAACACTGAAGCTTTCTTT. Translating it yields CASSIAGGMNTEAFF.

The genes are TRBV9 and TRBJ1-1; D is unresolved. Germline CDR1 reads SGDLS; CDR2 reads YYNGEE. V was cut by 0 bases and J by 5 bases, with 8 bases left in between. CDR3 length: 13 residues. The chain's CDR3 is CASSVGGSTEAFF. CDR3 nucleotides: TGTGCCAGCAGCGTAGGAGGGTCAACTGAAGCTTTCTTT.

V gene TRBV7-6 combines with J gene TRBJ2-7, with D tentatively TRBD2 (6 bases). This CDR3 comprises 18 residues. V shed 4 bases and J shed 0 bases, with 22 bases lying between them. Germline-derived CDR1 and CDR2 are SGHVS and FNYEAQ. This CDR3 reads CASSSDSGLAGSSYEQYF. The DNA of the CDR3 is TGTGCCAGCAGCTCCGATTCCGGCCTGGCGGGGAGCTCCTACGAGCAGTACTTC.

This clonotype was found a few times. CDR3 residues: CASSSDRGPTNEKLFF. In nucleotides, the CDR3 is TGTGCCAGCAGCTCCGACAGGGGGCCGACTAATGAAAAACTGTTTTTT. V is TRBV27 and J is TRBJ1-4; 10 nucleotides match TRBD1. Germline V CDR1 and CDR2: MNHEY, SMNVEV (reference sequence). The CDR3 is made up of 16 amino acids. V shed 6 bases, J shed 2 bases, and the junction held 6 bases outside the gene matches.

The chain joins TRBV6-2 or TRBV6-3 to TRBJ2-3; 7 positions agree with TRBD2. The V and J ends lost 8 bases and 0 bases, in that order; junction bases with no gene match: 11. In germline, CDR1 is MNHEY, CDR2 SVGEGT. The CDR3 consists of 16 residues. CDR3 sequence: CASHPLMRGSTDTQYF. In DNA form, the CDR3 reads TGTGCCAGCCACCCCCTGATGCGGGGGAGCACAGATACGCAGTATTTT.

V and J are TRBV27 and TRBJ1-5, with 8 bases lining up with TRBD1. This CDR3 is built from 15 residues. The junction had 6 bases not matched to a gene; V was cut back by 6 bases and J by 2 bases. The germline gives CDR1 MNHEY, CDR2 SMNVEV (reference sequence). The CDR3 sequence is CASRQQGVGNQPQHF. The CDR3 coding sequence is TGTGCCAGCAGACAACAGGGGGTGGGCAATCAGCCCCAGCATTTT.

V gene TRBV19 combines with J gene TRBJ1-2; the D is unclear. The CDR3 is 12 amino acids. Germline lookup yields CDR1 LNHDA and CDR2 SQIVND (reference sequence). Trimming removed 6 bases from V and 10 bases from J, with 15 bases in between. CDR3 amino acids: CASSGRMEDYTF. CDR3 nucleotides: TGTGCCAGTAGCGGCCGGATGGAGGACTACACCTTC.

The table lists this clonotype with a few counts. The chain has TRBV4-1 and TRBJ2-5; 8 bases line up with TRBD2. V trimming: 0 bases; J trimming: 5 bases; junction bases outside the gene matches: 5. The CDR3 spans 15 residues. In germline, CDR1 is MGHRA, CDR2 YSYEKL. CDR3 in amino acids: CASSQETGRAETQYF. The DNA of the CDR3 is TGCGCCAGCAGCCAAGAAACCGGGAGGGCCGAGACCCAGTACTTC.

The chain joins TRBV4-3 to TRBJ1-1, with 8 bases identical to TRBD1. The CDR3 loop spans 15 amino acids. Per germline, CDR1 LGHNA and CDR2 YSLEER. V lost 4 bases and J lost 2; bases outside the gene matches: 6. The CDR3 loop reads CASSLSTGGNTEAFF. CDR3 DNA sequence: TGCGCCAGCAGCCTCAGCACAGGGGGTAACACTGAAGCTTTCTTT.

The chain is built from TRBV19 and TRBJ2-1; D not certain. V was pared by 2 bases and J by 0 bases, with 11 bases between. Germline values: CDR1 LNHDA, CDR2 SQIVND (reference sequence). The CDR3 extends over 16 amino acids. The CDR3 DNA follows: TGTGCCAGTAGTATACGCAGGTTAAGCTCCTACAATGAGCAGTTCTTC. This sequence encodes CASSIRRLSSYNEQFF.

The V and J genes are TRBV7-8 and TRBJ1-1; no definite D call. This CDR3 is built from 14 residues. CDR1 SGHVS and CDR2 FQNEAQ come from the germline V gene. Trimming cost V 5 bases and J 1 base, with 11 bases left between them. The CDR3 region is CASSPGLPNTEAFF. CDR3 bases: TGTGCCAGCAGCCCTGGACTACCGAACACTGAAGCTTTCTTT. The whole variable domain, remainder taken from reference TRBV7-8 and TRBJ1-1, is GAGVSQSPRYKVAKRGQDVALRCDPISGHVSLFWYQQALGQGPEFLTYFQNEAQLDKSGLPSDRFFAERPEGSVSTLKIQRTQQEDSAVYLCASSPGLPNTEAFFGQGTRLTVV.

The rearrangement uses TRBV7-6 and TRBJ2-1, with 12 bases identical to TRBD2. With V trimmed by 1 base and J by 13 bases, 11 bases remained unmatched. Germline V gene sequence: CDR1 SGHVS, CDR2 FNYEAQ. The CDR3 consists of 16 residues. CDR3 in amino acids: CASSLGGLAGYNVQFF. The CDR3, as DNA: TGTGCCAGCAGCTTAGGGGGACTAGCGGGTTACAATGTTCAGTTCTTC.

This clonotype has just a few counts. The rearrangement uses TRBV27 and TRBJ1-1; possibly TRBD1 for D (5 bases). Deletions cut 9 bases from V and 1 base from J, with 9 bases between. This CDR3 region has 12 residues. Germline V gene lookup returns CDR1 MNHEY and CDR2 SMNVEV (reference sequence). CDR3 sequence reads: CASRDRNTEAFF. The CDR3 region has the DNA TGTGCCAGTCGAGACAGGAACACTGAAGCTTTCTTT.

Many counts were recorded for this clonotype. The rearrangement links TRBV7-6 to TRBJ1-1; D is unresolved. Germline V gene data show CDR1 as SGHVS and CDR2 as FNYEAQ. The CDR3 sequence is 12 residues long. Trimming removed 0 bases from V and 6 bases from J, with 5 bases in between. The CDR3 DNA sequence: TGTGCCAGCAGCTTAGCGGGATCTGAAGCTTTCTTT. Its translation: CASSLAGSEAFF.

The V and J genes are TRBV11-2 and TRBJ2-3; 9 bases line up with TRBD2. V lost 3 bases and J lost 6; bases outside the gene matches: 10. This CDR3 is built from 16 residues. In germline, CDR1 is SGHAT, CDR2 FQNNGV. The CDR3 spells CASSFVAGVKEDTQYF. In nucleotides, the CDR3 is TGTGCCAGCAGCTTTGTAGCGGGAGTGAAAGAGGATACGCAGTATTTT. The variable domain in full, with the rest retrieved from reference TRBV11-2 and TRBJ2-3, is EAGVAQSPRYKIIEKRQSVAFWCNPISGHATLYWYQQILGQGPKLLIQFQNNGVVDDSQLPKDRFSAERLKGVDSTLKIQPAKLEDSAVYLCASSFVAGVKEDTQYFGPGTRLTVL.

This clonotype has more than one count but fewer than ten. V gene TRBV27 combines with J gene TRBJ2-7, with unresolved D. The V end was cut by 5 bases, the J end by 2 bases, with 10 bases between. Germline-derived CDR1 and CDR2 are MNHEY and SMNVEV (reference sequence). This CDR3 spans 13 amino acids. CDR3 residues: CASSGYTPYEQYF. Written as DNA, the CDR3 is TGTGCCAGCAGTGGATACACCCCCTACGAGCAGTACTTC.

The chain has TRBV19 and TRBJ2-6, with D uncertain. The germline V and J ends were trimmed by 3 bases and 2 bases, with 2 bases remaining between them. Germline CDR1 reads LNHDA; CDR2 reads SQIVND (reference sequence). This CDR3 spans 13 amino acids. Written as DNA, the CDR3 is TGTGCCAGTAGTATCACTGGGGCCAACGTCCTGACTTTC. Its translation: CASSITGANVLTF.

The chain joins TRBV30 to TRBJ1-6; 7 nucleotides agree with TRBD1. CDR3 length equals 15 residues. Germline CDR1 GTSNPN, CDR2 SVGIG (reference sequence). V lost 3 bases to trimming and J lost 7 bases; unmatched junction nucleotides: 9. The CDR3 DNA sequence: TGTGCCTGGAGCCCCCCTGACAGGGTCAATTCACCCCTCCACTTT. The encoded protein is CAWSPPDRVNSPLHF.